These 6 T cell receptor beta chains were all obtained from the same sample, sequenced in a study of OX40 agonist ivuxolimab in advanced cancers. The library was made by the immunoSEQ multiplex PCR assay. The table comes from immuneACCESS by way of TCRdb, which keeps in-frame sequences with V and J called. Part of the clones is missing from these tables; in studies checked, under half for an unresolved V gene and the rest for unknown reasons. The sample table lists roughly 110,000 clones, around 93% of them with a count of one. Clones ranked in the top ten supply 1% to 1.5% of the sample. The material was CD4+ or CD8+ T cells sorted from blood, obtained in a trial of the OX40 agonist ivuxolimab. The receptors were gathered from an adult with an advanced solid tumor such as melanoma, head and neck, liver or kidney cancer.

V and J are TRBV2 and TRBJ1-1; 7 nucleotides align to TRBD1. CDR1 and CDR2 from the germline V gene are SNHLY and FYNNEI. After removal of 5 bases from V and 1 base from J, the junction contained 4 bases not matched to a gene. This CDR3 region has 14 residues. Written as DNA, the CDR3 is TGTGCCAGCAGTCCTGACAGGGCGAACACTGAAGCTTTCTTT. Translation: CASSPDRANTEAFF.

The CDR3 loop is CASGLGGTLNTEAFF. The CDR3 coding sequence is TGTGCTAGTGGTTTGGGGGGGACACTTAACACTGAAGCTTTCTTT. The chain employs TRBV12-5 and TRBJ1-1; D may be TRBD1 (6 bases). Germline-derived CDR1 and CDR2 are LGHNT and FRNRAP. This CDR3 has 15 residues. Trimming removed 1 base at V and 2 bases at J, with 11 bases between. The complete variable domain, with remaining parts taken from reference TRBV12-5 and TRBJ1-1, reads DARVTQTPRHKVTEMGQEVTMRCQPILGHNTVFWYRQTMMQGLELLAYFRNRAPLDDSGMPKDRFSAEMPDATLATLKIQPSEPRDSAVYFCASGLGGTLNTEAFFGQGTRLTVV.

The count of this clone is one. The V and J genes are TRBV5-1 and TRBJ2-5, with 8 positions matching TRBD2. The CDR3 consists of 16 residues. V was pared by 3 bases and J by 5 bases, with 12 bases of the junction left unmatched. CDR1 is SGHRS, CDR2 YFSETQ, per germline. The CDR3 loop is CASSSALSGSGETQYF. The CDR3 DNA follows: TGCGCCAGCAGCTCCGCTCTAAGCGGGAGCGGGGAGACCCAGTACTTC.

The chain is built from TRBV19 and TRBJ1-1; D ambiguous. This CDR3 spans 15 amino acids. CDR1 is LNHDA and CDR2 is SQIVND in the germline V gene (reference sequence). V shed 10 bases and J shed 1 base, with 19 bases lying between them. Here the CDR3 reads CATQAVEAGNTEAFF. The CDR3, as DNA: TGTGCCACCCAAGCGGTGGAGGCTGGGAACACTGAAGCTTTCTTT.

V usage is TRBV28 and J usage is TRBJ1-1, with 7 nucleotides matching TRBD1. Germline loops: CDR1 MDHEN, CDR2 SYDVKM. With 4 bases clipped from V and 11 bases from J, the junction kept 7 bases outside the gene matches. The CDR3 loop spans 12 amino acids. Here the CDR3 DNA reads TGTGCCAGCAGTTCCCCAGGGGGGAGGGCTTTCTTT. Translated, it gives CASSSPGGRAFF.

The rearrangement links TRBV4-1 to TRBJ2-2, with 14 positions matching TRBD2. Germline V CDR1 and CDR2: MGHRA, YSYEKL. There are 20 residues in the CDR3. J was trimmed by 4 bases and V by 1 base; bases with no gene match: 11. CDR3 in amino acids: CASSQVLARGTSGSTGELFF. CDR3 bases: TGCGCCAGCAGCCAAGTTCTCGCCAGGGGGACTAGCGGGAGCACCGGGGAGCTGTTTTTT.